A selection of T cell receptor beta chains follows, all from one sample in a study of T cells in Graves' hyperthyroidism and ophthalmopathy. TCRdb processed the multiplex PCR reads anew with MiXCR; each CDR3 protein has one entry. The data hold over 200,000 distinct CDR3 sequences, with 13% to 15% observed a single time. Sequenced sample: blood. The receptors derive from a woman between 40 and 55 years old with Graves' hyperthyroidism that later progressed to Graves' ophthalmopathy. CDR3s include the opening cysteine and the closing phenylalanine or tryptophan. A D gene is named only where the DNA matches it firmly. The size of a clone is reported for some rows only, either as once, few or many, or as a class for expanded clones.

d_call	v_call	j_call	clone_size	cdr3_aa	cdr3_nt
.	TRBV12-3/TRBV12-4	TRBJ2-2	many	CASSKNTGELFF	TGTGCCAGCAGCAAGAACACCGGGGAGCTGTTTTTT
TRBD1	TRBV9	TRBJ2-4	.	CASSTQGAGNIQYF	TGTGCCAGCAGTACACAGGGGGCCGGAAACATTCAGTACTTC
.	TRBV15	TRBJ2-2	many	CATSRDPPDSPNTGELFF	TGTGCCACCAGCAGAGATCCCCCGGACAGCCCAAACACCGGGGAGCTGTTTTTT
.	TRBV6-5	TRBJ1-1	many	CASSYSMLENTEAFF	TGTGCCAGCAGTTACTCGATGTTGGAGAACACTGAAGCTTTCTTT
.	TRBV7-3	TRBJ1-1	many	CASSLETRTEAFF	TGTGCCAGCAGCTTAGAAACAAGGACTGAAGCTTTCTTT
.	TRBV4-3	TRBJ2-4	.	CASSQGRRENIQYF	TGCGCCAGTAGCCAAGGGCGGCGGGAAAACATTCAGTACTTC
TRBD1	TRBV10-3	TRBJ1-2	.	CAAWDSQTYTF	TGTGCCGCATGGGACAGTCAGACGTACACCTTC
TRBD1	TRBV9	TRBJ2-2	many	CASSPRNRQGDAGELFF	TGTGCCAGCAGCCCGCGGAACCGACAGGGGGATGCCGGGGAGCTGTTTTTT
.	TRBV7-9	TRBJ2-5	.	CASSLTWQETQYF	TGTGCCAGCAGCTTAACTTGGCAAGAGACCCAGTACTTC
.	TRBV19	TRBJ1-2	many	CASSAGDVDGYTF	TGTGCCAGTAGTGCAGGGGATGTGGATGGCTACACCTTC
.	TRBV25-1	TRBJ2-1	many	CASQDWDIFNEQFF	TGTGCCAGCCAAGACTGGGATATATTCAATGAGCAGTTCTTC
TRBD1	TRBV19	TRBJ1-2	many	CASSTGTANDYGYTF	TGTGCCAGTAGTACCGGGACAGCAAATGACTATGGCTACACCTTC
.	TRBV19	TRBJ1-5	many	CASSLPGWRGEQPQHF	TGTGCCAGTAGTCTCCCCGGGTGGAGGGGCGAACAGCCCCAGCATTTT
.	TRBV7-2	TRBJ2-2	many	CASSLFSTGNTGELFF	TGTGCCAGCAGCTTATTCTCGACAGGCAACACCGGGGAGCTGTTTTTT
.	TRBV2	TRBJ1-1	.	CASRNRVGDTEAFF	TGTGCCAGCAGGAACAGGGTGGGAGACACTGAAGCTTTCTTT
TRBD1	TRBV28	TRBJ1-6	many	CASQALGTGFNSPLHF	TGTGCCAGCCAAGCTCTCGGGACAGGGTTTAATTCACCCCTCCACTTT
.	TRBV28	TRBJ2-5	many	CASSLEGRGIYQETQYF	TGTGCCAGCAGTTTAGAGGGGCGCGGAATTTACCAAGAGACCCAGTACTTC
.	TRBV11-3	TRBJ2-2	many	CASSLYAAGTGELFF	TGTGCCAGCAGCTTATACGCCGCGGGCACCGGGGAGCTGTTTTTT
.	TRBV3-1	TRBJ2-2	many	CASSFTAPSAGELFF	TGTGCCAGCAGCTTTACGGCTCCATCGGCCGGGGAGCTGTTTTTT
.	TRBV18	TRBJ2-1	many	CASSPKSYNEQFF	TGTGCCAGCTCACCTAAGTCCTACAATGAGCAGTTCTTC
.	TRBV29-1	TRBJ1-4	many	CSVAQGEKLFF	TGCAGCGTCGCCCAGGGAGAAAAACTGTTTTTT
.	TRBV25-1	TRBJ2-1	once	CASSWGNERFF	TGTGCCAGCAGCTGGGGGAATGAGCGGTTCTTC
TRBD2	TRBV2	TRBJ2-3	.	CASSGGGLATDTQYF	TGTGCCAGCAGTGGGGGTGGACTAGCGACAGATACGCAGTATTTT
TRBD2	TRBV20-1	TRBJ2-3	few	CSARLAGGPGTQYF	TGCAGTGCTAGACTAGCGGGAGGGCCGGGTACGCAGTATTTT
.	TRBV5-1	TRBJ2-2	many	CASSLASWAAGELFF	TGCGCCAGCAGCCTCGCTAGCTGGGCCGCCGGGGAGCTGTTTTTT
TRBD2	TRBV28	TRBJ2-5	.	CASSQVYTAGLAGETQYF	TGCGCCAGCAGCCAAGTGTACACCGCGGGACTAGCGGGAGAGACCCAGTACTTC
.	TRBV5-1	TRBJ2-2	many	CASSSGQNTGELFF	TGCGCCAGCAGTAGCGGTCAGAACACCGGGGAGCTGTTTTTT
.	TRBV5-1	TRBJ2-6	many	CASSFYSGGANVLTF	TGCGCCAGCAGCTTCTACTCTGGGGGGGCCAACGTCCTGACTTTC
TRBD2	TRBV30	TRBJ2-5	.	CAWSTGTSGGWETQSF	TGTGCCTGGAGTACCGGGACTAGCGGTGGGTGGGAGACCCAGTCCTTC